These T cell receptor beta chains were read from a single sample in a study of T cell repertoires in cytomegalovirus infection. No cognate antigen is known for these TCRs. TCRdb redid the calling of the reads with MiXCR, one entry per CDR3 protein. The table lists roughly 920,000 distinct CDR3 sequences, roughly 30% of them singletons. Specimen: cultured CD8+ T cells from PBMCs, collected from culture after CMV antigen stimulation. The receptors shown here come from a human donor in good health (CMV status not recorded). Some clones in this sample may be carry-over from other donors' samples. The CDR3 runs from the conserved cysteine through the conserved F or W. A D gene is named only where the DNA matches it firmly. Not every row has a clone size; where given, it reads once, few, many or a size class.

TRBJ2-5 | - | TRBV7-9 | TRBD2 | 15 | TGTGCCAGCAGCTTAGTGCTAGCGGGGGACGAGACCCAGTACTTC | CASSLVLAGDETQYF
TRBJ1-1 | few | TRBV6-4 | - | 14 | TGTGCCAGCAGTGAGACGTTAGGAGTGACTGAAGCTTTCTTT | CASSETLGVTEAFF
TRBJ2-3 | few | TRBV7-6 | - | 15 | TGTGCCAGCAGATTTCTAGCCCTCCCCACAGATACGCAGTATTTT | CASRFLALPTDTQYF
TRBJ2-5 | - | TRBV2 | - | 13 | TGTGCCAGCAGTGTGTGGGTCTCGGAGACCCAGTACTTC | CASSVWVSETQYF
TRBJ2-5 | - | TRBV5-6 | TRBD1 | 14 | TGTGCCAGCGGGCCTCAGGGGGCTGCAGAGACCCAGTACTTC | CASGPQGAAETQYF
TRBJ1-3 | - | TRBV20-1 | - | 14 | TGCAGTGCTAGCCGGGGGGACGGTGGAAACACCGTATATTTT | CSASRGDGGNTVYF
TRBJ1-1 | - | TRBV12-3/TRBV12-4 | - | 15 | TGTGCCAGCAGTTTAAGTCGTAATTTCGGGAGGGTTTGGTTCTTT | CASSLSRNFGRVWFF
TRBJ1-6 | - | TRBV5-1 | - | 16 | TGCGCCAGCAGCTTGGCTCAGGGTGGAAATAATTCACCCCTCCACTTT | CASSLAQGGNNSPLHF
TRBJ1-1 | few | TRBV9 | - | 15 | TGTGCCAGCAGCGTATCAGGGACACCGGTCGTTGAAGCTTTCTTT | CASSVSGTPVVEAFF
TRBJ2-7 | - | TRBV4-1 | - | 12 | TGCGCCAGCAGCCAAGCCAGCGACGAGCAGTACTTC | CASSQASDEQYF
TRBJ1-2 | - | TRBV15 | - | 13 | TGTGCCACCAGCGAGGGAGACCGCCCTGGCTACACCTTC | CATSEGDRPGYTF
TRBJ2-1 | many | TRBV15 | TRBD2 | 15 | TGTGCCACCAGCAGAGATGGGGGGGGCTACAATGAGCAGTTCTTC | CATSRDGGGYNEQFF
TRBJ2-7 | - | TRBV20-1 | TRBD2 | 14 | TGCAGTGCTGTGGGGACTAGGGTAGGGTACGAGCAGTACTTC | CSAVGTRVGYEQYF
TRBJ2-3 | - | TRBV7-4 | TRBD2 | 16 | TGTGCCAGCAGCCCGGCAGCGGGGGAGTCCACAGATACGCAGTATTTT | CASSPAAGESTDTQYF
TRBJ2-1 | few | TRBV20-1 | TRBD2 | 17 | TGCAGTGCCCGGAGGACTAGCGGGGAACGGTCCTACAATGAGCAGTTCTTC | CSARRTSGERSYNEQFF
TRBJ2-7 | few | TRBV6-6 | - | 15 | TGTGCCAGCGAGAGTGGGGGCAGGGGACCTATTGAGCAGTACTTC | CASESGGRGPIEQYF
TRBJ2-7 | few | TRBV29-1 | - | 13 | TGCAGCGTTGAAAAAGCCACGGGCTATGAGCAGTACTTC | CSVEKATGYEQYF
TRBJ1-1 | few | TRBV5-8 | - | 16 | TGTGCCAGCAGCTTAATTCCCCCAAGGCCAGGGACTGAAGCTTTCTTT | CASSLIPPRPGTEAFF
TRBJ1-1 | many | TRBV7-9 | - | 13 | TGTGCCAGCAGAGGAAGGACGAACACTGAAGCTTTCTTT | CASRGRTNTEAFF
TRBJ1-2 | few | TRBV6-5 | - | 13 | TGTGCCAGCAGTTCTTCCGAAGGTGGTGGCTACACCTTC | CASSSSEGGGYTF
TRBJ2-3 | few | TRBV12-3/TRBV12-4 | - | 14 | TGTGCCAGCAGTTTTGGGCTAGTGACAGATACGCAGTATTTT | CASSFGLVTDTQYF
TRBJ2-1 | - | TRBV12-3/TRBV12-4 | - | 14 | TGTGCCAGCAGTTTAATGGGTAGCGGCAATGAGCAGTTCTTC | CASSLMGSGNEQFF
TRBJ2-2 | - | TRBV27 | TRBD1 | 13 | TGTGCCAGCAGTTGGGACAGGGCCGGGGAGCTGTTTTTT | CASSWDRAGELFF
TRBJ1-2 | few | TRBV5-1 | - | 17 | TGCGCCAGCAGCTTAACAGCCGATACCCGTACTAACTATGGCTACACCTTC | CASSLTADTRTNYGYTF
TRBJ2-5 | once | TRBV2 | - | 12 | TGTGCCAGCAGAGGGTCGTTAGAGACCCAGTACTTC | CASRGSLETQYF
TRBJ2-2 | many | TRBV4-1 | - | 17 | TGCGCCAGCAGCCAAGGTGGGGCAGGGAGGAACACCGGGGAGCTGTTTTTT | CASSQGGAGRNTGELFF
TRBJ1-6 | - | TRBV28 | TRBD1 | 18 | TGTGCCAGCAGCTTTCTCAATCGACAGGGTCTCTATAATTCACCCCTCCACTTT | CASSFLNRQGLYNSPLHF
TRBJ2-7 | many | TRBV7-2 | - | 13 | TGTGCCAGCAGCTTAGGCCCGAACTACGAGCAGTACTTC | CASSLGPNYEQYF
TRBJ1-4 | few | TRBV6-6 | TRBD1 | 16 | TGTGCCAGCAGTCCTCGACAGGGGGCCCTGAATGAAAAACTGTTTTTT | CASSPRQGALNEKLFF
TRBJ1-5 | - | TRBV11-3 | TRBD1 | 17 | TGTGCCAGCAGCCCCTCCAGGACAGGGATACGCAATCAGCCCCAGCATTTT | CASSPSRTGIRNQPQHF
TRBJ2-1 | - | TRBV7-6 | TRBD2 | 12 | TGTGCCAGCAGTCCGGACACGCGGGAGCGGTTCTTC | CASSPDTRERFF
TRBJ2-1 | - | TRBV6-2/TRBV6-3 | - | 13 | TGTGCCAGCAGTTCATACCCCGGGAATGAGCAGTTCTTC | CASSSYPGNEQFF
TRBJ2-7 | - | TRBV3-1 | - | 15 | TGTGCCAGCAGCCACGACGACGGCGGCTACTACGAGCAGTACTTC | CASSHDDGGYYEQYF
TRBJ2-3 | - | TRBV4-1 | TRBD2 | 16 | TGCGCCAGCAGCCAAGATCTAGCGGCTTACACAGATACGCAGTATTTT | CASSQDLAAYTDTQYF
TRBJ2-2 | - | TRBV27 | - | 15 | TGTGCCAGCAGTTTATACCAGACAAACACCGGGGAGCTGTTTTTT | CASSLYQTNTGELFF
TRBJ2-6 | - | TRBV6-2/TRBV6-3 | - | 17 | TGTGCCAGCAGTTACTCCCCTCCGGGATCTGGGGCCAACGTCCTGACTTTC | CASSYSPPGSGANVLTF
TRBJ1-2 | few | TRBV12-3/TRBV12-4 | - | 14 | TGTGCCAGCAGTCTTACCCCTAAGGGCTATGGCTACACCTTC | CASSLTPKGYGYTF
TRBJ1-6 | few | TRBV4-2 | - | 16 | TGTGCCAGCAGCCAAGCGGTGACAACCAATAATTCACCCCTCCACTTT | CASSQAVTTNNSPLHF
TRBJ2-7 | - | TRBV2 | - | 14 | TGTGCCAGCAGGGGGACACTTGCCACCTACGAGCAGTACTTC | CASRGTLATYEQYF
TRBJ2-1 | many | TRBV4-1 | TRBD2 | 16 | TGCGCCAGCAGCCAGAAGCGGGGGGGTTCCTACAATGAGCAGTTCTTC | CASSQKRGGSYNEQFF